Listed below are T cell receptor beta chains from one sample, sequenced in a study of cytomegalovirus exposure and HLA in healthy donors. Assay used: immunoSEQ multiplex PCR; TCRdb lists only in-frame clones, some missing. The sample lists around 160,000 clones, roughly three quarters occurring once. Sample: PBMCs. The source is a male donor in good health and CMV-seropositive. Each CDR3 is given with its conserved first and last residue. The D gene is left open where the match is weak. Expanded clones get a size class; other rows say once, few or many, or leave the size out.

-,TRBD1,TRBV28,TRBJ2-7,TGTGCCAGCAGTCAGTACAGGGGGCTCTACGACGAGCAGTACTTC,CASSQYRGLYDEQYF
-,TRBD2,TRBV5-6,TRBJ2-1,TGTGCCAGCAGCTCCGGCGGGGGGCCCCACAATGAGCAGTTCTTC,CASSSGGGPHNEQFF
-,-,TRBV27,TRBJ2-3,TGTGCCAGCAGCCCTTCCAGGGTTCTCACAGATACGCAGTATTTT,CASSPSRVLTDTQYF
-,-,TRBV15,TRBJ1-1,TGTGCCACCAGCAGAGCAGGGGCCCGGGTGGCTTTCTTT,CATSRAGARVAFF
-,-,TRBV19,TRBJ2-3,TGTGCCAGTAGTATAGGAAGTAGCGGAAGGTCAGATACGCAGTATTTT,CASSIGSSGRSDTQYF
-,-,TRBV7-9,TRBJ1-1,TGTTCCAGCAGCCTTGGGGGGAATGAAGCTTTCTTT,CSSSLGGNEAFF
-,-,TRBV30,TRBJ2-7,TGTGCCTGGAGTGGTAGAATGGGGGGAACCTACGAGCAGTACTTC,CAWSGRMGGTYEQYF
-,TRBD1,TRBV5-1,TRBJ2-7,TGCGCCAGCAGCTTGGGACAGGGGGCCCACGAGCAGTACTTC,CASSLGQGAHEQYF
-,-,TRBV27,TRBJ2-2,TGTGCCAGCAGTTTATTAGGGGGTCCCGGGGAGCTGTTTTTT,CASSLLGGPGELFF
-,TRBD2,TRBV7-2,TRBJ2-1,TGTGCCAGCAGCCCAAGACTAGCGGGCAATGAGCAGTTCTTC,CASSPRLAGNEQFF
-,TRBD1,TRBV5-1,TRBJ2-7,TGCGCCAGCAGCCTAGGGGACAGCCGCGAGCAGTACTTC,CASSLGDSREQYF
-,TRBD2,TRBV18,TRBJ2-3,TGTGCCAGCTCACTCCGGGGAGTAGCGGGGGGGCCCCCAGATACGCAGTATTTT,CASSLRGVAGGPPDTQYF
few,TRBD1,TRBV7-6,TRBJ1-5,TGTGCCAGCAGCTTCACAGGGGTCAATCAGCCCCAGCATTTT,CASSFTGVNQPQHF
-,-,TRBV6-4,TRBJ1-6,TGTGCCAGCAGTGACTCGGAGGGTTCACCCCTCCACTTT,CASSDSEGSPLHF
-,TRBD2,TRBV2,TRBJ2-1,TGTGCCAGCAGTGTGGGACTAGCTGCGAATGAGCAGTTCTTC,CASSVGLAANEQFF
-,TRBD2,TRBV27,TRBJ2-5,TGTGCCAGCAGGATACATGGGCTAGCGGGGGCCGACCAAGAGACCCAGTACTTC,CASRIHGLAGADQETQYF
-,TRBD1,TRBV6-1,TRBJ1-2,TGTGCCAGCAGTGAAGCGCCTGGACAGGACGTCGATGGCTACACCTTC,CASSEAPGQDVDGYTF
-,TRBD1,TRBV6-1,TRBJ1-2,TGTGCCAGCAGTGAGGCGGGGACAGGGAATTTTGGCTACACCTTC,CASSEAGTGNFGYTF
once,TRBD2,TRBV5-1,TRBJ2-3,TGCGCCAGCAGCCCAACTAGCGGCCCAGATACGCAGTATTTT,CASSPTSGPDTQYF
-,-,TRBV5-6,TRBJ2-2,TGTGCCAGCAGCTTGACGTCCGGGTACACCGGGGAGCTGTTTTTT,CASSLTSGYTGELFF